The 11 T cell receptor beta chains given below trace back to one sample, sequenced in a study of blood T cell repertoires in COVID-19. Method: immunoSEQ multiplex PCR; TCRdb's copy keeps in-frame clones and lacks some. The repertoire consists of 150,000 to 200,000 clones, with around 84% occurring once and the leading ten covering 2.5% to 3%. The sequenced sample consisted of peripheral blood. The receptors stem from a man aged 40-55 years with active or convalescent COVID-19.

With regard to this clone: Germline and junction disagree at one end, which may indicate a read error. The V call is TRBV7-7, the J call TRBJ2-1, with 8 bases aligning to TRBD2. Germline V CDR1 and CDR2: SSHAT, FNYEAQ (reference sequence). This CDR3 comprises 16 residues. The CDR3 sequence is CASSPREVAGYNEQFF. As DNA, the CDR3 is TGTGCTAGCAGCCCCCGGGAGGTAGCGGGATACAATGAGCAGTTCTTC.

The rearrangement links TRBV5-6 to TRBJ2-7; 7 bases align to TRBD2. The trim removed 4 bases at V and 2 bases at J, leaving 3 bases unmatched. Germline V gene data show CDR1 as SGHDT and CDR2 as YYEEEE. This CDR3 spans 13 amino acids. The CDR3 loop reads CASSAGVTYEQYF. The CDR3 DNA is TGTGCCAGCAGCGCGGGGGTCACCTACGAGCAGTACTTC.

The chain links TRBV18 to TRBJ2-7; tentative D call: TRBD1 (7 bases). V dropped 2 bases and J dropped 5 bases, with 16 bases sitting between them. Germline V gene lookup returns CDR1 KGHSH and CDR2 LQKENI. CDR3 length equals 15 residues. DNA for the CDR3: TGTGCCAGCTCACCAGAGACAGGGACTTACGACGAGCAGTACTTC. Amino acids: CASSPETGTYDEQYF.

The rearrangement links TRBV4-3 to TRBJ2-5, with 10 bases aligning to TRBD2. The CDR3 runs to 15 residues. Looked up from germline, CDR1 is LGHNA and CDR2 is YSLEER. With 1 base clipped from V and 4 bases from J, the junction kept 3 bases outside the gene matches. CDR3 protein: CASSQGTSGRETQYF. CDR3 DNA: TGCGCCAGCAGCCAAGGGACTAGCGGACGAGAGACCCAGTACTTC.

The chain is built from TRBV29-1 and TRBJ1-2; 9 nucleotides agree with TRBD1. This CDR3 contains 13 residues. CDR1 SQVTM and CDR2 ANQGSEA come from the germline V gene. V lost 7 bases, J lost 6 bases, and 9 bases stayed unmatched. CDR3 coding DNA: TGCAGCGGGACCGGGACAGGGCCTGATGGCTACACCTTC. Translated, it gives CSGTGTGPDGYTF.

As to this clone: In the same sample, other DNA sequences code for this CDR3. This chain connects TRBV2 to TRBJ1-1, with 7 bases lining up with TRBD1. Germline CDR1 and CDR2: SNHLY and FYNNEI. V shed 3 bases, J shed 3 bases, and the junction held 4 bases outside the gene matches. The CDR3 totals 14 residues. Here the CDR3 reads CASSEDRRDTEAFF. The CDR3 DNA sequence: TGTGCCAGCAGTGAGGACAGGCGGGACACTGAAGCTTTCTTT.

The J gene is TRBJ2-7, the V gene TRBV6-5, with 8 bases that match TRBD2. The ends lost 0 bases at V and 3 bases at J; junction bases unmatched: 7. CDR3 length: 16 residues. CDR1 is MNHEY, CDR2 SVGAGI, per germline. The CDR3, as DNA: TGTGCCAGCAGTTACTCCGGGATAGCGGGGTTCTACGAGCAGTACTTC. It codes for CASSYSGIAGFYEQYF.

The V gene is TRBV9, the J gene TRBJ2-3, with TRBD2 matching over 8 bases. Germline CDR1 reads SGDLS; CDR2 reads YYNGEE. V lost 0 bases to trimming and J lost 4 bases; unmatched junction nucleotides: 7. The CDR3 runs 16 residues. This CDR3 is CASSVVGGGLADTQYF. In DNA form, the CDR3 reads TGTGCCAGCAGCGTAGTGGGCGGGGGGCTGGCAGATACGCAGTATTTT.

In its sample, this clone was seen many times. The rearrangement uses TRBV3-1 (or the pseudogene TRBV3-2) and TRBJ2-1; TRBD1 agrees at 7 bases. CDR1 is LGHDT and CDR2 is YNNKEL in the germline V gene (reference sequence). J was trimmed by 5 bases and V by 5 bases; bases with no gene match: 3. The CDR3 runs to 13 residues. CDR3 sequence reads: CASSATGDNEQFF. The CDR3 region has the DNA TGTGCCAGCAGCGCCACAGGGGACAATGAGCAGTTCTTC.

The genes are TRBV19 and TRBJ1-5; no definite D call. This CDR3 is 14 amino acids long. The ends were cut back, 3 bases at V and 4 bases at J, with 10 bases in the middle. Germline V gene lookup returns CDR1 LNHDA and CDR2 SQIVND (reference sequence). Here the CDR3 DNA reads TGTGCCAGTAGTATTAGCATCCAGAATCAGCCCCAGCATTTT. Translating it yields CASSISIQNQPQHF.

The chain has TRBV7-9 and TRBJ2-3; D is perhaps TRBD2 (6 bases). The CDR3 has 13 amino acids. CDR1 is SEHNR and CDR2 is FQNEAQ in the germline V gene (reference sequence). Between the trimmed V and J ends, which lost 8 bases and 1 base, there was a span of 10 bases. The CDR3, as DNA: TGTGCCAGCCCGGGGGAGGGCACAGATACGCAGTATTTT. It is translated as CASPGEGTDTQYF. Filled out from reference TRBV7-9 and TRBJ2-3, the complete variable domain reads DTGVSQNPRHKITKRGQNVTFRCDPISEHNRLYWYRQTLGQGPEFLTYFQNEAQLEKSRLLSDRFSAERPKGSFSTLEIQRTEQGDSAMYLCASPGEGTDTQYFGPGTRLTVL.